Sequencing of this T cell receptor (beta chain) was carried out in a study of monozygotic twins with inflammatory bowel disease. Blood samples of 2.5 ml were drawn from every donor. With the 5' RACE reads reprocessed, TCRdb shows one record per CDR3 protein and no DNA. The listing contains around 210,000 distinct CDR3 sequences. Sequencing was performed on blood. The origin of this receptor is a human donor with ulcerative colitis or Crohn's disease, or a healthy co-twin of an affected twin (not recorded which).

The CDR3 protein is CASSALGQGYNEQFF. V usage is TRBV28 and J usage is TRBJ2-1; as DNA is missing, the TRBD1 call by TCRdb cannot be tested. CDR3 length equals 15 residues. The germline gives CDR1 MDHEN, CDR2 SYDVKM.